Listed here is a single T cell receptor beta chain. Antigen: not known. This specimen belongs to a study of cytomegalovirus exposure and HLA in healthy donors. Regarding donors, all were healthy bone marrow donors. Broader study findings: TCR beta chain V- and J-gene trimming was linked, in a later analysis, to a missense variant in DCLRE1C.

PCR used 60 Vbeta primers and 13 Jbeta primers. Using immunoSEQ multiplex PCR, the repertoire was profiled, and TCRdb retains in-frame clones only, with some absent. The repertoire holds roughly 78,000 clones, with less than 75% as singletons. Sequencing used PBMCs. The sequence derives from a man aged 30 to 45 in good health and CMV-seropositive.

The CDR3 DNA follows: TGTGCCAGCTCACCAGTCCAGGGGGCTAGAGAGCAGTTCTTC. As protein: CASSPVQGAREQFF. This chain joins TRBV18 and TRBJ2-1; 8 bases match TRBD1. CDR3 size: 14 residues. CDR1 and CDR2 from the germline V gene are KGHSH and LQKENI. Trimming removed 2 bases from V and 10 bases from J; junction bases left unmatched: 7.